The 28 T cell receptor beta chains below come from one sample, sequenced in a study of blood T cell repertoires in COVID-19. TCRdb keeps only in-frame clones here, not all; method: immunoSEQ multiplex PCR. The sample includes just over 650,000 clones, 85% to 90% seen only once; the top ten take approximately 0.25%. The sample taken for sequencing was peripheral blood. Source of these receptors: a young woman with acute or convalescent COVID-19.

The chain employs TRBV5-1 and TRBJ1-1; D perhaps matches TRBD1 (6 bases). Germline V gene lookup returns CDR1 SGHRS and CDR2 YFSETQ. This CDR3 spans 14 amino acids. Trimming removed 2 bases from V and 2 bases from J, with 10 bases in between. The CDR3 region is CASSFRTANTEAFF. The CDR3 bases are TGCGCCAGCAGCTTCCGGACAGCTAACACTGAAGCTTTCTTT.

J is TRBJ2-3 and V is TRBV5-4; TRBD2 matches at 8 bases. Germline-derived CDR1 and CDR2 are SGHNT and YYREEE (reference sequence). The CDR3 sequence is 16 residues long. Losses at the gene ends were 0 bases for V and 1 base for J; bases not matched to a gene: 4. Here the CDR3 reads CASSLVAGIGTDTQYF. The DNA of the CDR3 is TGTGCCAGCAGCTTGGTAGCGGGGATCGGCACAGATACGCAGTATTTT. Together with reference TRBV5-4 and TRBJ2-3, the CDR3 gives the full variable domain: ETGVTQSPTHLIKTRGQQVTLRCSSQSGHNTVSWYQQALGQGPQFIFQYYREEENGRGNFPPRFSGLQFPNYSSELNVNALELDDSALYLCASSLVAGIGTDTQYFGPGTRLTVL.

This chain links TRBV5-6 with TRBJ2-3; a weak D match, TRBD2 (5 bases). Per the germline V gene, CDR1 is SGHDT and CDR2 is YYEEEE. The CDR3 covers 14 residues. Trimming shortened V by 3 bases and J by 2 bases, and 10 bases separated the two germline ends. Written as DNA, the CDR3 is TGTGCCAGCAGCTCCGGACTTTACACAGATACGCAGTATTTT. Amino acid sequence: CASSSGLYTDTQYF.

This chain joins TRBV27 and TRBJ1-2, with TRBD1 matching 12 bases. The CDR3 length is 15 residues. V trimming: 5 bases; J trimming: 6 bases; junction bases outside the gene matches: 7. Looked up from germline, CDR1 is MNHEY and CDR2 is SMNVEV (reference sequence). The CDR3, as DNA: TGTGCCAGCAGTCCGAGGGACAGGGGGCGCGATGGCTACACCTTC. Residues: CASSPRDRGRDGYTF.

The chain has TRBV24-1 and TRBJ1-2, with a weak D call TRBD1 (5 bases). From germline, CDR1 is KGHDR and CDR2 SFDVKD. This CDR3 is 14 amino acids long. Trimming stripped 0 bases from V and 6 bases from J, with 10 bases between. CDR3 bases: TGTGCCACCAGTGATTTGCAGGGAAGTGATGGCTACACCTTC. Translating gives CATSDLQGSDGYTF.

The rearrangement joins TRBV6-2 or TRBV6-3 to TRBJ2-2; possibly TRBD1 for D (6 bases). Germline V gene sequence: CDR1 MNHEY, CDR2 SVGEGT. The ends were cut back, 7 bases at V and 8 bases at J, with 20 bases in the middle. The CDR3 contains 15 residues. CDR3 in amino acids: CASNPDRIKVGELFF. CDR3 DNA sequence: TGTGCCAGCAACCCCGACAGGATAAAGGTGGGGGAGCTGTTTTTT.

V usage is TRBV6-5 and J usage is TRBJ1-1, with TRBD1 as a possible D gene (5 bases). Trimming cost V 0 bases and J 1 base, with 9 bases left between them. The germline gives CDR1 MNHEY, CDR2 SVGAGI. There are 15 residues in the CDR3. The CDR3 DNA is TGTGCCAGCAGTTACTCGCAGGGTTCGAACACTGAAGCTTTCTTT. Encoded protein: CASSYSQGSNTEAFF.

The chain couples TRBV30 to TRBJ1-2; weak D call: TRBD1 (5 bases). V lost 3 bases and J 2 bases, leaving 10 bases between the germline ends. This CDR3 contains 13 residues. The germline V gene encodes CDR1 GTSNPN and CDR2 SVGIG (reference sequence). CDR3 amino acids: CAWSGRGNYGYTF. CDR3 coding DNA: TGTGCCTGGAGCGGTAGGGGCAACTATGGCTACACCTTC.

The chain is built from TRBV7-2 and TRBJ2-1; 10 bases fit TRBD2. This CDR3 is built from 15 residues. Germline trimming cut 2 bases from V and 6 bases from J; bases unmatched to any gene: 4. Germline V gene data show CDR1 as SGHTA and CDR2 as FQGNSA. The CDR3 sequence is CASSLRGLASNEQFF. DNA for the CDR3: TGTGCCAGCAGCTTAAGGGGACTAGCGAGCAATGAGCAGTTCTTC. Based on the CDR3 plus reference TRBV7-2 and TRBJ2-1, the full variable domain is GAGVSQSPSNKVTEKGKDVELRCDPISGHTALYWYRQSLGQGLEFLIYFQGNSAPDKSGLPSDRFSAERTGGSVSTLTIQRTQQEDSAVYLCASSLRGLASNEQFFGPGTRLTVL.

The chain has TRBV7-2 and TRBJ1-5; the D gene is possibly TRBD1 (5 bases). V lost 8 bases to trimming and J lost 0 bases, with 14 bases between them. Germline assignment: CDR1 SGHTA and CDR2 FQGNSA. CDR3 length: 15 residues. This CDR3 is CASAQGPYSNQPQHF. CDR3 nucleotides: TGTGCCAGCGCGCAGGGTCCCTATAGCAATCAGCCCCAGCATTTT.

Of note for this clone: An end of the junction does not agree with germline; a read error may underlie this. This rearrangement joins TRBV5-1 to TRBJ2-2; maybe TRBD2 (7 bases). The CDR3 covers 15 residues. The germline V gene encodes CDR1 SGHRS and CDR2 YFSETQ. The CDR3 reads CARSLGGLNTGELFF. The CDR3 coding sequence is TGCGCCCGCAGCTTGGGGGGGCTGAACACCGGGGAGCTGTTTTTT.

This clone has only one observation. V is TRBV14 and J is TRBJ1-6; the D gene is possibly TRBD1 (5 bases). This CDR3 comprises 15 residues. Germline V gives CDR1 SGHDN, CDR2 FVKESK. Deletions cut 1 base from V and 8 bases from J, with 12 bases between. CDR3 nucleotide sequence: TGTGCCAGCAGCCAAGGACAGCTTATCGATTCACCCCTCCACTTT. The encoded protein is CASSQGQLIDSPLHF.

This clone has only one observation. The V and J genes are TRBV7-2 and TRBJ1-6; the D gene is possibly TRBD1 (5 bases). Germline values: CDR1 SGHTA, CDR2 FQGNSA. V lost 5 bases to trimming and J lost 6 bases, with 11 bases between them. CDR3 length equals 14 residues. DNA of the CDR3: TGTGCCAGCAGCCCCCAGGGCGGTAATTCACCCCTCCACTTT. This gives the protein CASSPQGGNSPLHF.

The J gene is TRBJ1-2, the V gene TRBV4-3; D perhaps matches TRBD1 (6 bases). The V gene lost 4 bases and the J gene lost 8 bases, with 17 bases spanning the gap. Germline CDR1 LGHNA, CDR2 YSLEER. This CDR3 comprises 14 residues. The CDR3 coding sequence is TGCGCCAGCAGCCGCGCTGGGGCAGGGGAGGGCTACACCTTC. This encodes CASSRAGAGEGYTF.

V usage is TRBV11-2 and J usage is TRBJ2-3; 7 positions agree with TRBD1. V was clipped by 2 bases and J by 2 bases; unmatched bases: 1. Germline CDR1 and CDR2: SGHAT and FQNNGV. CDR3 length: 14 amino acids. The DNA of the CDR3 is TGTGCCAGCAGCTTACAGGGGGACACAGATACGCAGTATTTT. This encodes CASSLQGDTDTQYF.

The gene calls are TRBV6-6 and TRBJ1-5, with TRBD1 as a possible D gene (6 bases). V lost 6 bases and J lost 5, with 8 bases in between. The germline V gene encodes CDR1 MNHNY and CDR2 SVGAGI (reference sequence). The CDR3 covers 12 residues. Here the CDR3 DNA reads TGTGCCAGCAGCGCAGGGGATCAGCCCCAGCATTTT. It translates to CASSAGDQPQHF.

The chain has TRBV6-4 and TRBJ1-1; no clear D. The CDR3 extends over 15 amino acids. The V end lost 5 bases, the J end lost 3 bases, and 16 bases lay between the germline ends. CDR1 and CDR2 from the germline V gene are MRHNA and SNTAGT. The CDR3 reads CASSPEGGGYTEAFF. In DNA form, the CDR3 reads TGTGCCAGCAGTCCCGAGGGAGGCGGGTACACTGAAGCTTTCTTT.

The chain links TRBV2 to TRBJ1-5; D remains unclear. The CDR3 length is 12 residues. The germline V and J ends were trimmed by 5 bases and 6 bases, with 8 bases remaining between them. Germline lookup yields CDR1 SNHLY and CDR2 FYNNEI. CDR3 sequence reads: CASSFDIQPQHF. CDR3 DNA: TGTGCCAGCAGTTTTGACATTCAGCCCCAGCATTTT.

V is TRBV24-1 and J is TRBJ1-2, with unresolved D. V lost 10 bases, J lost 3 bases, and 17 bases lay in between. Germline lookup yields CDR1 KGHDR and CDR2 SFDVKD. The CDR3 sequence is 14 residues long. The CDR3 region is CATQDPHLDYGYTF. The CDR3 DNA reads as TGTGCCACGCAGGATCCCCATCTGGACTATGGCTACACCTTC.

This chain connects TRBV7-2 to TRBJ2-7; 12 nucleotides align to TRBD2. Germline CDR1 is SGHTA and CDR2 is FQGNSA. The V and J ends lost 5 bases and 1 base, in that order; junction bases with no gene match: 3. This CDR3 is 15 amino acids long. CDR3 amino acids: CASSAGTSGSYEQYF. As DNA, the CDR3 is TGTGCCAGCAGCGCCGGGACTAGCGGGTCCTACGAGCAGTACTTC.

The rearrangement links TRBV2 to TRBJ2-7, with TRBD2 matching over 11 bases. The CDR3 spans 15 residues. J was trimmed by 5 bases and V by 6 bases; bases with no gene match: 9. Germline CDR1 is SNHLY and CDR2 is FYNNEI. Written as DNA, the CDR3 is TGTGCCAGCAGCCGACCAACGGGACTAGCGGACGAGCAGTACTTC. It codes for CASSRPTGLADEQYF.

This chain joins TRBV19 and TRBJ2-1; 9 bases are a match to TRBD1. V gave up 2 bases and J gave up 3 bases; unmatched junction bases: 11. This CDR3 region has 18 residues. Germline CDR1 and CDR2: LNHDA and SQIVND (reference sequence). The CDR3 nucleotides read TGTGCCAGTAGTATAACCGGGGGGACAGGGACATTCTACAATGAGCAGTTCTTC. Protein sequence: CASSITGGTGTFYNEQFF.

The rearrangement uses TRBV6-5 and TRBJ2-2; TRBD1 aligns across 8 bases. Trimming at V came to 0 bases and at J to 5 bases, leaving 2 bases not matched to a gene. The CDR3 is 15 amino acids. Germline CDR1 reads MNHEY; CDR2 reads SVGAGI. The DNA for the CDR3 is TGTGCCAGCAGTTACTCGGACAGGGCGACCGGGGAGCTGTTTTTT. It specifies CASSYSDRATGELFF.

This rearrangement joins TRBV9 to TRBJ1-2; TRBD1 is a possible D gene (6 bases). The V gene lost 3 bases and the J gene lost 8 bases, with 14 bases spanning the gap. Germline V gene sequence: CDR1 SGDLS, CDR2 YYNGEE. This CDR3 region has 13 residues. CDR3 in DNA: TGTGCCAGCAGCGCCCAGGGGTTGCGGGGCTACACCTTC. It specifies CASSAQGLRGYTF.

This chain joins TRBV11-3 and TRBJ2-7, with 8 bases identical to TRBD1. Germline lookup yields CDR1 SGHNT and CDR2 YENEEA. The length of the CDR3 is 15 residues. Trimming at V came to 1 base and at J to 3 bases, leaving 5 bases not matched to a gene. The DNA for the CDR3 is TGTGCCAGCAGCTTAGGGACAGGGAACTTCTACGAGCAGTACTTC. Translating it yields CASSLGTGNFYEQYF.

CDR3 nucleotides: TGCAGCGTTGTATGGGAGGTCACTGGCTACACCTTC. Protein sequence: CSVVWEVTGYTF. The chain has TRBV29-1 and TRBJ1-2; D uncertain. Germline lookup yields CDR1 SQVTM and CDR2 ANQGSEA. The CDR3 runs to 12 residues. V gave up 4 bases and J gave up 7 bases, with 13 bases separating them. Using reference TRBV29-1 and TRBJ1-2 for the parts outside the CDR3, the full variable domain is SAVISQKPSRDICQRGTSLTIQCQVDSQVTMMFWYRQQPGQSLTLIATANQGSEATYESGFVIDKFPISRPNLTFSTLTVSNMSPEDSSIYLCSVVWEVTGYTFGSGTRLTVV.

The chain couples TRBV4-2 to TRBJ1-1, with 9 bases matching TRBD1. J was trimmed by 6 bases and V by 5 bases; bases with no gene match: 10. This CDR3 is 15 amino acids long. Germline V gene data show CDR1 as LGHNA and CDR2 as YNFKEQ. The CDR3 is CASSYETGGAAEAFF. As DNA, the CDR3 is TGTGCCAGCAGCTACGAGACAGGGGGGGCCGCTGAAGCTTTCTTT.

The chain recombines TRBV5-1 with TRBJ2-1, with a weak D call TRBD1 (6 bases). V was cut by 7 bases and J by 1 base, with 15 bases left in between. Per the germline V gene, CDR1 is SGHRS and CDR2 is YFSETQ. The CDR3 has 15 amino acids. The CDR3 DNA sequence: TGCGCCAGCCGCGGCCGGACAGTATCCTACAATGAGCAGTTCTTC. It codes for CASRGRTVSYNEQFF.